A selection of T cell receptor beta chains follows, all from one sample in a study of T cell responses to AZD1222 COVID-19 vaccine. The table came from immunoSEQ multiplex PCR; TCRdb's copy has only in-frame clones and leaves some out. This sample has about 210,000 clones, with approximately 94% found just once. The specimen comprised peripheral blood, sampled 28 days after the second dose of the MenACWY control vaccine. The receptors stem from an adult who received the MenACWY meningococcal vaccine as a control. Both conserved end residues are part of each CDR3. A D gene is named only where the DNA matches it firmly. The size of a clone is reported for some rows only, either as once, few or many, or as a class for expanded clones.

. TRBJ1-2 . TRBV3-1/TRBV3-2 CASSQGLGRDTNYGYTF TGTGCCAGCAGCCAAGGATTGGGCAGGGATACTAACTATGGCTACACCTTC
. TRBJ1-5 . TRBV19 CASSKSDRVNQPQHF TGTGCCAGTAGTAAGTCTGACAGAGTTAATCAGCCCCAGCATTTT
. TRBJ1-2 . TRBV5-1 CASSPISQATMQDYTF TGCGCCAGCAGCCCGATTTCTCAGGCGACGATGCAAGACTACACCTTC
. TRBJ1-5 . TRBV12-3/TRBV12-4 CASSLSSNQPQHF TGTGCCAGCAGTTTGAGTAGCAATCAGCCCCAGCATTTT
. TRBJ2-7 TRBD2 TRBV9 CASSAGTSGIYEQYF TGTGCCAGCAGCGCCGGGACTAGCGGGATCTACGAGCAGTACTTC
. TRBJ2-7 . TRBV18 CASSQTQGLGTYEQYF TGTGCCAGCTCACAGACTCAGGGGTTAGGAACCTACGAGCAGTACTTC
. TRBJ1-2 TRBD1 TRBV30 CAWSMDRDYGYTF TGTGCCTGGAGTATGGACAGGGACTATGGCTACACCTTC
. TRBJ2-6 . TRBV27 CASSPPRGSGANVLTF TGTGCCAGCAGTCCACCTCGGGGCTCTGGGGCCAACGTCCTGACTTTC
once TRBJ1-2 . TRBV19 CASSADWDSGYTF TGTGCCAGTAGTGCCGACTGGGACTCCGGCTACACCTTC
. TRBJ1-1 TRBD1 TRBV18 CASSPYGRGPEAFF TGTGCCAGCTCACCGTATGGCAGGGGGCCTGAAGCTTTCTTT
. TRBJ1-2 . TRBV12-3/TRBV12-4 CASSLAHGYGYTF TGTGCCAGCAGTTTAGCGCACGGCTATGGCTACACCTTC
once TRBJ1-6 TRBD1 TRBV6-6 CASSSTGGAANSPLHF TGTGCCAGCAGTTCAACAGGGGGCGCGGCCAATTCACCCCTCCACTTT
. TRBJ2-7 . TRBV6-2/TRBV6-3 CASSYGVSYEQYF TGTGCCAGCAGTTACGGCGTCTCCTACGAGCAGTACTTC